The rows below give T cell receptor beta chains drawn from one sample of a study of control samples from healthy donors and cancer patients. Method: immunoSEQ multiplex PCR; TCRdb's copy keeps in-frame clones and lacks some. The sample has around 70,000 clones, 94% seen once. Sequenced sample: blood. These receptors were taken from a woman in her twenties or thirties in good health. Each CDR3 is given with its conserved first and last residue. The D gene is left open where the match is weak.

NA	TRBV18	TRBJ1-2	CASSPPSEDGYTF	TGTGCCAGCTCACCACCGTCTGAGGATGGCTACACCTTC
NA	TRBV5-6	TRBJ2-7	CASSLQGTYEQYF	TGTGCCAGCAGCTTACAGGGAACCTACGAGCAGTACTTC
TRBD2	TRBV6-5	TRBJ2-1	CASSPTGVAGSLQFF	TGTGCCAGCAGTCCGACGGGGGTAGCGGGGAGCTTGCAGTTCTTC
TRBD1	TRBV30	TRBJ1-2	CAWSKGQGLRSNYGYTF	TGTGCCTGGAGCAAAGGACAGGGTCTGAGGAGTAACTATGGCTACACCTTC
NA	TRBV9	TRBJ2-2	CASSPNTGELFF	TGTGCCAGCAGCCCCAACACCGGGGAGCTGTTTTTT
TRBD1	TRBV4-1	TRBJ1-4	CASSLTGGDEKLFF	TGCGCCAGCAGCTTGACAGGGGGCGATGAAAAACTGTTTTTT
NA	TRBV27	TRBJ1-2	CASSLKGTNYGYTF	TGTGCCAGCAGTCTTAAGGGGACCAACTATGGCTACACCTTC
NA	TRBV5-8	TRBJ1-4	CASSSPGKPTNEKLFF	TGTGCCAGCAGCTCACCCGGGAAACCAACTAATGAAAAACTGTTTTTT
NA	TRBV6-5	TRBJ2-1	CASIYSYNEQFF	TGTGCCAGCATTTACTCCTACAATGAGCAGTTCTTC
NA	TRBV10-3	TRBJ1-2	CAITFSGRSYGYTF	TGTGCCATCACCTTCTCGGGCAGGAGTTACGGCTACACCTTC
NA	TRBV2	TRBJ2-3	CASSGGVRDTQYF	TGTGCCAGCAGTGGTGGGGTCAGAGATACGCAGTATTTT